What follows are 14 T cell receptor beta chains derived from one specimen sequenced in a study of CD8+CD57+ T cells in acquired aplastic anemia listed by TCRdb under 2018. Sequencing was carried out with an Illumina HiSeq 2000. Genomic DNA served as template for TCR beta VDJ combination and CDR3 sequence profiling. TCRdb reprocessing: public reads trimmed at Q25 with fastp, clones called with MiXCR, in-frame beta chains kept. When rows share a CDR3 protein, they turn into one entry using the most common DNA and genes. The sample yields around 430,000 distinct CDR3 sequences; around a third were counted once. The ten biggest clones cover 0.75% to 0.95% of the sample. Patients chosen for sequencing had shown expansion of CD8+CD57+ cells by flow cytometry. The sample consisted of sorted CD4+, CD8+, or CD8+CD57+ T cells (not recorded which) from PBMCs. The source is a human donor with aplastic anemia.

This clonotype was recorded at least ten times. The V call is TRBV2, the J call TRBJ2-7; TRBD1 matches at 7 bases. The V gene's germline CDR1 is SNHLY and CDR2 FYNNEI. Trimming took 6 bases from V and 5 from J; bases not matched to a gene: 13. CDR3 length equals 15 residues. The DNA of the CDR3 is TGTGCCAGCAGGGCACAGGGGCCTGCAGTCAACGAGCAGTACTTC. This codes for CASRAQGPAVNEQYF.

V and J are TRBV19 and TRBJ2-2; D gene unclear. This CDR3 has 16 amino acids. The V gene lost 5 bases and the J gene lost 0 bases, with 13 bases spanning the gap. From germline, CDR1 is LNHDA and CDR2 SQIVND (reference sequence). The CDR3: CASSVTTLANTGELFF. The CDR3 coding sequence is TGTGCCAGTAGTGTCACTACCCTCGCGAACACCGGGGAGCTGTTTTTT.

The chain joins TRBV7-2 to TRBJ2-1; 7 bases line up with TRBD2. The CDR3 loop spans 16 amino acids. Looked up from germline, CDR1 is SGHTA and CDR2 is FQGNSA. The ends lost 3 bases at V and 1 base at J; junction bases unmatched: 6. The chain's CDR3 is CASSFIPAGSYNEQFF. The CDR3 region has the DNA TGTGCCAGCAGCTTCATACCAGCGGGATCCTACAATGAGCAGTTCTTC.

J is TRBJ2-7 and V is TRBV29-1, with TRBD1 as a possible D gene (5 bases). Germline-derived CDR1 and CDR2 are SQVTM and ANQGSEA. This CDR3 region has 13 residues. V lost 7 bases and J 2 bases, leaving 15 bases between the germline ends. The CDR3 nucleotides read TGCAGCGCAGGGTATCTAGAAGCCTACGAGCAGTACTTC. This sequence encodes CSAGYLEAYEQYF.

This clonotype has a handful of counts. The CDR3 does not end in the conserved phenylalanine or tryptophan, so this is likely a read error. The DNA is left out, because the CDR3 cannot be placed on it with certainty; the CDR3 is given as TCRdb lists it. The chain has TRBV19 and TRBJ1-6. CDR1 and CDR2 (germline): LNHDA, SQIVND (reference sequence). The CDR3 is 8 amino acids long, termini counted. CDR3 protein: CASSIGKP.

This chain links TRBV12-3 or TRBV12-4 with TRBJ2-7; TRBD1 is a possible D gene (6 bases). V lost 6 bases and J lost 2, with 17 bases in between. This CDR3 comprises 15 residues. The CDR3 is CASSLQGGGTYEQYF. As DNA, the CDR3 is TGTGCCAGCAGCTTACAGGGCGGTGGGACCTACGAGCAGTACTTC.

This clonotype was observed at least ten times. The chain combines TRBV9 with TRBJ1-2, with a tentative D call TRBD1 (5 bases). The CDR3 contains 14 residues. Germline-derived CDR1 and CDR2 are SGDLS and YYNGEE. Deletions cut 3 bases from V and 4 bases from J, with 13 bases between. DNA of the CDR3: TGTGCCAGCAGCGCTCAACAGGTTGCCTATGGCTACACCTTC. Translating gives CASSAQQVAYGYTF.

This sequence joins TRBV15 and TRBJ2-7; TRBD1 agrees at 7 bases. Germline CDR1 LNHNV, CDR2 YYDKDF (reference sequence). With V trimmed by 3 bases and J by 1 base, 3 bases remained unmatched. The CDR3 sequence is 14 residues long. The CDR3 is CATSRGDSSYEQYV. Written as DNA, the CDR3 is TGTGCCACCAGCAGGGGGGACAGTTCCTACGAGCAGTACGTC.

V and J are TRBV7-9 and TRBJ1-1, with TRBD1 as a possible D gene (6 bases). Trimming shortened V by 3 bases and J by 2 bases, and 10 bases separated the two germline ends. Germline V gene data show CDR1 as SEHNR and CDR2 as FQNEAQ (reference sequence). The CDR3 runs to 14 residues. The chain's CDR3 is CASSFLQGNTEAFF. CDR3 nucleotide sequence: TGTGCCAGCAGCTTTCTACAGGGTAACACTGAAGCTTTCTTT.

The rearrangement links TRBV10-1 to TRBJ1-4; a possible D gene is TRBD1 (5 bases). V lost 3 bases and J 5 bases, leaving 10 bases between the germline ends. Germline V gene sequence: CDR1 WNHNN, CDR2 SYGVQD (reference sequence). This CDR3 has 14 amino acids. The CDR3 sequence: CASSDGTVNEKLFF. In nucleotides, the CDR3 is TGCGCCAGCAGTGACGGGACCGTGAATGAAAAACTGTTTTTT.

The rearrangement uses TRBV29-1 and TRBJ2-7, with no clear D. Germline CDR1 reads SQVTM; CDR2 reads ANQGSEA. The CDR3 runs 14 residues. Trimming cost V 4 bases and J 0 bases, with 13 bases left between them. CDR3 sequence (DNA): TGCAGCGTTGTGTCGGGCGAATACTCCTACGAGCAGTACTTC. Protein sequence: CSVVSGEYSYEQYF.

The chain is built from TRBV25-1 and TRBJ1-2; a weak D match, TRBD1 (5 bases). The CDR3 extends over 13 amino acids. V was pared by 6 bases and J by 4 bases, with 12 bases between. Germline V gene lookup returns CDR1 MGHDK and CDR2 SYGVNS. CDR3 protein: CASRGDDRYGYTF. The CDR3 DNA reads as TGTGCCAGCAGAGGGGACGACCGCTATGGCTACACCTTC.

This clonotype was found many times. The chain carries TRBV20-1 and TRBJ2-7; D perhaps matches TRBD2 (5 bases). CDR1 DFQATT and CDR2 SNEGSKA come from the germline V gene (reference sequence). CDR3 length: 12 amino acids. V shed 3 bases and J shed 9 bases, with 15 bases lying between them. In DNA, the CDR3 is TGCAGTGCTAGGGTGCCCAAGGGAGCGCAGTACTTC. This encodes CSARVPKGAQYF.

This clonotype was counted only a few times. This sequence joins TRBV5-1 and TRBJ1-5, with 8 nucleotides matching TRBD1. CDR3 length: 17 residues. V was pared by 4 bases and J by 0 bases, with 9 bases of the junction left unmatched. The germline V gene encodes CDR1 SGHRS and CDR2 YFSETQ. The CDR3 bases are TGCGCCAGCAGCGAAGGGACAGGACTTAGTAGCAATCAGCCCCAGCATTTT. This gives the protein CASSEGTGLSSNQPQHF.